These T cell receptor beta chains were read from a single sample in a study of somatic mutations in cytotoxic T cells in rheumatoid arthritis. Sequencing used immunoSEQ multiplex PCR; TCRdb keeps in-frame clones, though not all of them. The sample lists about 16,000 clones, 60% to 80% seen once, with under 25% in the top ten. The sample was CD8+ T cells sorted from blood. These receptors came from an adult with rheumatoid arthritis. Both conserved end residues are part of each CDR3. Each record gives: V gene, D gene, J gene, CDR3 protein. A D gene is named only where the DNA matches it firmly.

v_call: TRBV6-5
d_call: -
j_call: TRBJ2-1
cdr3_aa: CASSYRSSYNEQFF

v_call: TRBV15
d_call: TRBD1
j_call: TRBJ1-4
cdr3_aa: CATSRVGQGGEKLFF

v_call: TRBV5-1
d_call: TRBD1
j_call: TRBJ2-3
cdr3_aa: CASSWTGGADTQYF

v_call: TRBV4-3
d_call: -
j_call: TRBJ2-7
cdr3_aa: CASSEGREPFYEQYF

v_call: TRBV7-3
d_call: -
j_call: TRBJ2-5
cdr3_aa: CASSPTGRPQYF

v_call: TRBV6-4
d_call: TRBD1
j_call: TRBJ2-1
cdr3_aa: CASSSPGTGDYNEQFF

v_call: TRBV2
d_call: -
j_call: TRBJ1-1
cdr3_aa: CASFYRDRAEAFF

v_call: TRBV19
d_call: -
j_call: TRBJ1-3
cdr3_aa: CASSMGTPGNTIYF

v_call: TRBV27
d_call: TRBD2
j_call: TRBJ2-1
cdr3_aa: CASSLLWLAGMNEQFF

v_call: TRBV7-8
d_call: -
j_call: TRBJ2-1
cdr3_aa: CASSLDADSIYNEQFF

v_call: TRBV19
d_call: -
j_call: TRBJ2-1
cdr3_aa: CASSIPYISYNEQFF

v_call: TRBV7-2
d_call: TRBD2
j_call: TRBJ2-7
cdr3_aa: CASSLELREGYEQYF

v_call: TRBV4-1
d_call: -
j_call: TRBJ1-5
cdr3_aa: CASSQSRYSNQPQHF

v_call: TRBV6-5
d_call: TRBD2
j_call: -
cdr3_aa: CASSYSGLGTYEQYF

v_call: TRBV11-2
d_call: TRBD2
j_call: TRBJ2-3
cdr3_aa: CASSFRGRDPDTQYF

v_call: TRBV19
d_call: TRBD2
j_call: TRBJ2-1
cdr3_aa: CASRSPGGRSDNEQFF

v_call: TRBV6-4
d_call: TRBD2
j_call: TRBJ2-2
cdr3_aa: CASSEGLATNTGELFF

v_call: TRBV2
d_call: TRBD1
j_call: TRBJ1-2
cdr3_aa: CASSEALQDRGYGYTF

v_call: TRBV19
d_call: TRBD1
j_call: TRBJ2-7
cdr3_aa: CASCVPGQGCEQYF

v_call: TRBV6-5
d_call: TRBD1
j_call: TRBJ2-7
cdr3_aa: CASRVDRGLHYEQYF

v_call: TRBV7-2
d_call: TRBD2
j_call: TRBJ2-1
cdr3_aa: CASSLDVPSGSNEQFF

v_call: TRBV11-3
d_call: -
j_call: TRBJ2-7
cdr3_aa: CASSLGVTGSYEQYF

v_call: TRBV6-6
d_call: -
j_call: TRBJ1-1
cdr3_aa: CASSLTGGMNTEAFF

v_call: TRBV7-2
d_call: -
j_call: TRBJ1-2
cdr3_aa: CASSLMGHYGYTF

v_call: TRBV28
d_call: TRBD2
j_call: TRBJ2-2
cdr3_aa: CASSTSGRLDTGELFF

v_call: TRBV7-3
d_call: -
j_call: TRBJ2-1
cdr3_aa: CASSQGPTNEQFF

v_call: TRBV4-1
d_call: TRBD1
j_call: TRBJ2-7
cdr3_aa: CASSQHTGAVYEQYF

v_call: TRBV6-4
d_call: -
j_call: TRBJ2-1
cdr3_aa: CASSDSPSSEQFF

v_call: TRBV9
d_call: TRBD1
j_call: TRBJ2-6
cdr3_aa: CASSEPGQGKAGANVLTF

v_call: TRBV9
d_call: -
j_call: TRBJ1-3
cdr3_aa: CASSAEGGPPITF

v_call: TRBV15
d_call: -
j_call: TRBJ2-1
cdr3_aa: CATSREAEAYNEQFF

v_call: TRBV11-2
d_call: TRBD2
j_call: TRBJ2-2
cdr3_aa: CASSLGTSGPRGTGELFF

v_call: TRBV19
d_call: TRBD1
j_call: TRBJ1-3
cdr3_aa: CASSMDDRAGNTIYF

v_call: TRBV6-1
d_call: -
j_call: TRBJ2-7
cdr3_aa: CASNPLGGANDEQYF

v_call: TRBV5-1
d_call: -
j_call: TRBJ2-7
cdr3_aa: CASSLVVGTPYEQYF

v_call: TRBV7-9
d_call: TRBD1
j_call: TRBJ2-7
cdr3_aa: CASSLVGGEDEQYF

v_call: TRBV4-3
d_call: TRBD2
j_call: TRBJ2-7
cdr3_aa: CASSQETLAGLWEQYF

v_call: TRBV4-3
d_call: -
j_call: TRBJ1-1
cdr3_aa: CASSLRWENTEAFF

v_call: TRBV13
d_call: TRBD1
j_call: TRBJ1-5
cdr3_aa: CASSSGTGIQPQHF

v_call: TRBV29-1
d_call: -
j_call: TRBJ2-1
cdr3_aa: CSVEDSSYNEQFF

v_call: TRBV7-9
d_call: -
j_call: TRBJ2-7
cdr3_aa: CASSFQGLYEQYF

v_call: TRBV7-9
d_call: -
j_call: -
cdr3_aa: CASSYRSYEQYF

v_call: TRBV9
d_call: TRBD2
j_call: TRBJ2-3
cdr3_aa: CASSVEGLAGDTQYF

v_call: TRBV27
d_call: -
j_call: TRBJ1-1
cdr3_aa: CASSLSIRFNEAFF

v_call: TRBV7-6
d_call: -
j_call: TRBJ1-2
cdr3_aa: CASSLTSDFYGYTF

v_call: TRBV6-5
d_call: -
j_call: TRBJ2-7
cdr3_aa: CASGHYEQYF

v_call: TRBV29-1
d_call: -
j_call: TRBJ1-1
cdr3_aa: CSAGREAFF

v_call: TRBV5-6
d_call: TRBD1
j_call: TRBJ1-6
cdr3_aa: CASSLGTGIYNSPLHF

v_call: TRBV27
d_call: -
j_call: TRBJ1-5
cdr3_aa: CASSLSWSNQPQHF

v_call: TRBV11-2
d_call: -
j_call: TRBJ1-4
cdr3_aa: CASSLVVAGQEKLFF

v_call: TRBV29-1
d_call: -
j_call: TRBJ2-7
cdr3_aa: CSARSPSSYEQYF

v_call: TRBV10-3
d_call: -
j_call: TRBJ2-1
cdr3_aa: CAISGTTADANNEQFF